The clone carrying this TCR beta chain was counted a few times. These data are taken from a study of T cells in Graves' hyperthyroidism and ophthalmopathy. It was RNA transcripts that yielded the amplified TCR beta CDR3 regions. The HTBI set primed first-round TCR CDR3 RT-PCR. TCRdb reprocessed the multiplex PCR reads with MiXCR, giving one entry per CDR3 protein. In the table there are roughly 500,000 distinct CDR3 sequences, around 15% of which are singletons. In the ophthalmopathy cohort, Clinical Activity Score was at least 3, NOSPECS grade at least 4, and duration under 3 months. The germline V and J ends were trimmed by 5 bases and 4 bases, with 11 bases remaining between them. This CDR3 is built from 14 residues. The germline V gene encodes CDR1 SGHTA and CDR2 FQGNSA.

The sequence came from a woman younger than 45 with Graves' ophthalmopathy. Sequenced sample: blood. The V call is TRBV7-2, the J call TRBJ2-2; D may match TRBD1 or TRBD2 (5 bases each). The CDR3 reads CASSLGPTTGELFF. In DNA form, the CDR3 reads TGTGCCAGCAGCCTGGGACCAACCACCGGGGAGCTGTTTTTT.